This TCR beta chain was identified during a study of T cell responses to AZD1222 COVID-19 vaccine. Study context: Pooled together were second doses at about 4 or about 12 weeks. Whole-study results and caveats: The repertoires were collected only after the peak T cell response.

This CDR3 is built from 12 residues. Germline values: CDR1 SGHTA, CDR2 FQGNSA. V was shortened by 4 bases and J by 9 bases, with 10 bases between the two germline ends. A remark on this clone: Its antigen is unidentified.

Data came from immunoSEQ multiplex PCR; TCRdb stores just in-frame clones and leaves some out. The data hold approximately 85,000 clones, with 86% observed a single time. The clonotype comes from an adult in good health. Source: peripheral blood, taken on day 0 of AZD1222 vaccination. The rearrangement links TRBV7-2 to TRBJ2-1, with D perhaps matching TRBD1 or TRBD2 (5 bases each). CDR3 sequence (DNA): TGTGCCAGCAGCTCCCTGGGGGTTGAGCAGTTCTTC. This gives the protein CASSSLGVEQFF.